The 10 T cell receptor beta chains given below trace back to one sample, sequenced in a study of T-cell reconstitution after alpha-beta-depleted transplantation in children. Researchers prepared the TCRbeta library using unique molecular identifiers, the study reports. TCRdb re-derived calls from the PCR reads in MiXCR, one entry per CDR3 protein. Of about 610,000 distinct CDR3 sequences in the sample, under 12% were seen once. The material was PBMCs from the stem cell graft donor, obtained from the stem cell graft. The origin of the receptors is a human donor who donated a stem cell graft to a child with acute myeloid leukemia.

This clonotype was observed a single time. Because the CDR3 is missing its conserved closing phenylalanine or tryptophan, this is likely a read error. The chain recombines TRBV12-3 or TRBV12-4 with TRBJ1-1; D is unclear. The CDR3 is 13 amino acids. V was trimmed by 5 bases and J by 4 bases, leaving 11 bases between them. The CDR3 bases are TGTGCCAGCAGTCCCTTCGTGGTCACTGAAGCTTTCTCT. This translates into CASSPFVVTEAFS.

The genes are TRBV29-1 and TRBJ1-1; the D gene is possibly TRBD1 (5 bases). The germline V and J ends were trimmed by 1 base and 1 base, with 10 bases remaining between them. The CDR3 has 14 amino acids. Germline lookup yields CDR1 SQVTM and CDR2 ANQGSEA. The CDR3, as DNA: TGCAGCGTTGAAGTAGGGGCCGGGAACACTGAAGCTTTCTTT. Amino acid sequence: CSVEVGAGNTEAFF.

This clonotype was found many times. The chain carries TRBV7-9 and TRBJ2-7; no clear D gene. This CDR3 has 11 residues. V lost 6 bases and J lost 3, with 6 bases in between. Germline V gives CDR1 SEHNR, CDR2 FQNEAQ (reference sequence). The CDR3: CASSTYYEQYF. CDR3 in DNA: TGTGCCAGCAGTACATACTACGAGCAGTACTTC.

V gene TRBV29-1 combines with J gene TRBJ2-1; 10 bases fit TRBD2. The CDR3 has 19 amino acids. V shed 0 bases and J 8 bases; nucleotides not matched to a gene: 19. The germline CDR1 and CDR2 sequences are SQVTM and ANQGSEA. The CDR3 reads CSVEEKWRRRAGGFDEQFF. CDR3 in DNA: TGCAGCGTTGAAGAAAAATGGAGGAGGAGAGCGGGAGGGTTTGATGAGCAGTTCTTC.

A few counts support this clonotype. The genes are TRBV20-1 and TRBJ2-7; a possible D gene is TRBD2 (5 bases). CDR1 is DFQATT, CDR2 SNEGSKA, per germline (reference sequence). The CDR3 runs 11 residues. V was cut by 2 bases and J by 6 bases, with 8 bases left in between. The CDR3 sequence: CSARLASEQYF. In DNA, the CDR3 is TGCAGTGCTAGACTAGCCTCCGAGCAGTACTTC.

At least ten counts were recorded for this clonotype. This chain joins TRBV27 and TRBJ2-7, with 7 bases fitting TRBD1. CDR3 length equals 13 residues. V was pared by 6 bases and J by 5 bases, with 7 bases of the junction left unmatched. Germline CDR1 and CDR2: MNHEY and SMNVEV (reference sequence). As DNA, the CDR3 is TGTGCCAGCAGGGAGACAGGGATCCACGAGCAGTACTTC. It encodes CASRETGIHEQYF.

This clonotype has a handful of counts. The chain recombines TRBV7-8 with TRBJ1-5; weak D call: TRBD1 (5 bases). The CDR3 is made up of 15 amino acids. V lost 5 bases to trimming and J lost 3 bases, with 14 bases between them. The germline V gene has CDR1 SGHVS and CDR2 FQNEAQ. The DNA for the CDR3 is TGTGCCAGCAGCCCTACTGGGGCCAACAATCAGCCCCAGCATTTT. Its protein is CASSPTGANNQPQHF.

This clonotype has at least ten counts. V usage is TRBV10-3 and J usage is TRBJ1-2; D remains ambiguous. The germline V gene has CDR1 ENHRY and CDR2 SYGVKD. The CDR3 spans 13 residues. V was shortened by 7 bases and J by 0 bases, with 9 bases between the two germline ends. The CDR3 loop reads CAIMPGANYGYTF. CDR3 coding DNA: TGTGCCATCATGCCGGGCGCTAACTATGGCTACACCTTC.

This clonotype was counted a few times. The rearrangement uses TRBV3-1 and TRBJ2-1; D is perhaps TRBD2 (6 bases). The CDR3 consists of 11 residues. Germline CDR1 LGHDT, CDR2 YNNKEL (reference sequence). With 4 bases removed from V and 12 bases from J, the gap between germline ends came to 10 bases. This CDR3 is CASSPGDSQFF. The CDR3 DNA reads as TGTGCCAGCAGCCCGGGGGACTCGCAGTTCTTC.

This clonotype was found a few times. The V call is TRBV20-1, the J call TRBJ2-7, with 9 bases identical to TRBD1. With 3 bases clipped from V and 6 bases from J, the junction kept 9 bases outside the gene matches. CDR1 and CDR2 from the germline V gene are DFQATT and SNEGSKA (reference sequence). This CDR3 contains 14 residues. CDR3 bases: TGCAGTGCTAGTTTGGGACAGGGATTTTCCGAGCAGTACTTC. Translating gives CSASLGQGFSEQYF.